A selection of T cell receptor beta chains follows, all from one sample in a study of blood T cell repertoires in COVID-19. The protocol was immunoSEQ multiplex PCR, while the TCRdb copy is restricted to in-frame clones and leaves out a portion. The sample lists a few hundred thousand clones; approximately 92% were seen once. The source material was PBMCs or T cells enriched from blood (not recorded which). These receptors all come from a man aged 30 to 39 who had recovered from COVID-19. Both conserved end residues are part of each CDR3. The D gene is left open where the match is weak. Expanded clones are given a class, and other clones once, few, many or no size at all.

clone_size | j_call | v_call | d_call | cdr3_aa | cdr3_nt
. | TRBJ1-1 | TRBV30 | TRBD1 | CAWATGTGTEAFF | TGTGCCTGGGCCACCGGGACAGGCACTGAAGCTTTCTTT
once | TRBJ2-4 | TRBV3-1/TRBV3-2 | TRBD2 | CASSPSGGKNIQYF | TGTGCCAGCAGCCCCTCGGGGGGGAAAAACATTCAGTACTTC
. | TRBJ2-7 | TRBV6-5 | TRBD2 | CASSPPPLAGSEQYF | TGTGCCAGCAGCCCCCCCCCACTAGCGGGTAGTGAGCAGTACTTC
. | TRBJ2-1 | TRBV5-8 | . | CASNPGLNYNEQFF | TGTGCCAGCAACCCCGGACTAAACTACAATGAGCAGTTCTTC
. | TRBJ2-6 | TRBV5-1 | TRBD1 | CASSPAGGVGANVLTF | TGCGCCAGCAGCCCTGCAGGGGGCGTTGGGGCCAACGTCCTGACTTTC
. | TRBJ2-5 | TRBV10-3 | . | CAISEAGEGKKETQYF | TGTGCCATCAGTGAGGCAGGGGAAGGGAAGAAGGAGACCCAGTACTTC
. | TRBJ1-4 | TRBV9 | . | CASNRGGANEKLFF | TGTGCCAGCAATAGGGGGGGAGCTAATGAAAAACTGTTTTTT
few | TRBJ2-1 | TRBV18 | . | CASSPPVAMGSNEQFF | TGTGCCAGCTCACCACCGGTAGCGATGGGGTCAAATGAGCAGTTCTTC
. | TRBJ2-7 | TRBV5-1 | . | CASSRGSYEQYF | TGCGCCAGCAGCCGGGGTTCCTACGAGCAGTACTTC
. | TRBJ1-1 | TRBV11-2 | TRBD1 | CASSTGQGYTEAFF | TGTGCCAGCAGCACGGGACAGGGGTACACTGAAGCTTTCTTT
few | TRBJ1-1 | TRBV2 | . | CASRPDRPMNTEAFF | TGTGCCAGCAGGCCAGACAGGCCAATGAACACTGAAGCTTTCTTT
. | TRBJ1-1 | TRBV6-2/TRBV6-3 | . | CASSYSRDTEAFF | TGTGCCAGCAGTTACTCGAGAGACACTGAAGCTTTCTTT
. | TRBJ1-4 | TRBV2 | . | CASSEGGRPNEKLFF | TGTGCCAGCAGTGAAGGAGGGCGGCCGAATGAAAAACTGTTTTTT
. | TRBJ1-6 | TRBV4-1 | . | CASSQAFAGSNSPLHF | TGCGCCAGCAGCCAAGCTTTCGCAGGTTCGAATTCACCCCTCCACTTT
. | TRBJ2-5 | TRBV19 | TRBD1 | CASSIPRTGQETQYF | TGTGCCAGTAGTATACCCCGGACAGGCCAAGAGACCCAGTACTTC
. | TRBJ2-1 | TRBV7-9 | . | CASSSPTTSQADEQFF | TGTGCCAGCAGCTCCCCGACCACTTCCCAGGCCGATGAGCAGTTCTTC
. | TRBJ2-7 | TRBV9 | . | CASSVLGQGYEQYF | TGTGCCAGCAGCGTACTAGGGCAGGGGTACGAGCAGTACTTC
once | TRBJ2-1 | TRBV4-1 | . | CATSAGWEAAGEQFF | TGCGCCACTAGCGCGGGATGGGAGGCCGCCGGGGAGCAGTTCTTC
. | TRBJ1-1 | TRBV6-4 | . | CASSASHPNTEAFF | TGTGCCAGCAGTGCCTCACATCCGAACACTGAAGCTTTCTTT
few | TRBJ1-6 | TRBV27 | . | CASRGVSLSSYNSPLHF | TGTGCCAGCCGGGGTGTGAGCCTAAGCTCCTATAATTCACCCCTCCACTTT
. | TRBJ1-5 | TRBV12-3/TRBV12-4 | . | CASNGQLDQPQHF | TGTGCCAGCAATGGACAGCTTGATCAGCCCCAGCATTTT
. | TRBJ1-2 | TRBV9 | TRBD1 | CASSAAGQGIANYGYTF | TGTGCCAGCAGCGCAGCGGGACAGGGGATAGCTAACTATGGCTACACCTTC
. | TRBJ1-1 | TRBV10-3 | . | CAITVAPNTEAFF | TGTGCCATCACTGTGGCCCCGAACACTGAAGCTTTCTTT
. | TRBJ2-2 | TRBV10-3 | . | CAIVKNTGELFF | TGTGCCATCGTCAAGAACACCGGGGAGCTGTTTTTT
. | TRBJ1-1 | TRBV7-3 | TRBD1 | CASSSGTANTEAFF | TGTGCCAGCAGCTCCGGGACAGCGAACACTGAAGCTTTCTTT
. | TRBJ2-1 | TRBV30 | . | CAWGAVYEQFF | TGTGCCTGGGGGGCGGTTTATGAGCAGTTCTTC
. | TRBJ1-5 | TRBV19 | . | CASTRTPNQPQHF | TGTGCCAGTACTCGGACTCCTAATCAGCCCCAGCATTTT
. | TRBJ2-7 | TRBV5-1 | TRBD1 | CASRVDRGVSYEQYF | TGCGCCAGCAGGGTCGACAGGGGTGTTTCCTACGAGCAGTACTTC